The next 26 T cell receptor beta chains were all read from a single sample in a study of pediatric ulcerative colitis. Sequenced by immunoSEQ multiplex PCR; TCRdb stores in-frame clones only, minus some. This table holds fewer than 7,000 clones, under 90% found once. Sequences were obtained from blood. These receptors were collected from a girl aged 10 to 17 who was a control in a study of pediatric ulcerative colitis.

CDR3 nucleotides: TGTGCCAGCAGCCAGGGACTAGCGGGAGATGTAAGGGACGAGCAGTACTTC. Encoded protein: CASSQGLAGDVRDEQYF. V is TRBV5-6 and J is TRBJ2-7; 14 bases fit TRBD2. This CDR3 contains 17 residues. The germline V gene has CDR1 SGHDT and CDR2 YYEEEE. The ends lost 4 bases at V and 5 bases at J; junction bases unmatched: 11. Supplemented by reference TRBV5-6 and TRBJ2-7, the full variable domain reads DAGVTQSPTHLIKTRGQQVTLRCSPKSGHDTVSWYQQALGQGPQFIFQYYEEEERQRGNFPDRFSGHQFPNYSSELNVNALLLGDSALYLCASSQGLAGDVRDEQYFGPGTRLTVT.

V is TRBV28 and J is TRBJ1-3, with 8 bases identical to TRBD1. Germline trimming cut 5 bases from V and 2 bases from J; bases unmatched to any gene: 11. CDR1 and CDR2 from the germline V gene are MDHEN and SYDVKM. The CDR3 consists of 17 residues. CDR3 DNA sequence: TGTGCCAGCAGTCCAACCCCTGCCAGGGGGCCTGGAAACACCATATATTTT. It translates to CASSPTPARGPGNTIYF.

This clone was recorded a few times. The chain combines TRBV4-2 with TRBJ2-6; D is possibly TRBD1 or TRBD2 (6 bases each). The V end was cut by 0 bases, the J end by 2 bases, with 8 bases between. The CDR3 contains 16 residues. The germline CDR1 and CDR2 sequences are LGHNA and YNFKEQ. CDR3 loop: CASSQEGGAGANVLTF. The DNA of the CDR3 is TGTGCCAGCAGCCAAGAGGGGGGCGCTGGGGCCAACGTCCTGACTTTC.

The chain is built from TRBV6-6 and TRBJ1-3; D is ambiguous. The V and J ends lost 5 bases and 2 bases respectively, with 1 base between them. The CDR3 contains 11 residues. CDR1 MNHNY and CDR2 SVGAGI come from the germline V gene (reference sequence). This chain's CDR3 is CASSTGNTIYF. In DNA, the CDR3 is TGTGCCAGCAGTACTGGAAACACCATATATTTT.

The chain links TRBV29-1 to TRBJ1-1; D ambiguous. The germline V gene has CDR1 SQVTM and CDR2 ANQGSEA. CDR3 length equals 13 residues. Deletions cut 4 bases from V and 1 base from J, with 10 bases between. DNA for the CDR3: TGCAGCGTTGGAGGCACTACGAACACTGAAGCTTTCTTT. It is translated as CSVGGTTNTEAFF.

Here the CDR3 DNA reads TGCGCCAGCAGCTTGGTCGGACAGGAGTCACAGAAGCAGTTCTTC. As protein: CASSLVGQESQKQFF. This chain connects TRBV5-1 to TRBJ2-1; TRBD1 agrees at 7 bases. CDR1 is SGHRS and CDR2 is YFSETQ in the germline V gene. The length of the CDR3 is 15 residues. V gave up 0 bases and J gave up 11 bases; unmatched junction bases: 11.

The chain combines TRBV5-1 with TRBJ2-4; possible D gene TRBD1, 6 bases. Trimming took 8 bases from V and 3 from J, leaving 18 bases between them. Germline assignment: CDR1 SGHRS and CDR2 YFSETQ. The CDR3 totals 15 residues. CDR3 sequence (DNA): TGCGCCAGTCACGGAACGGGGACAAGCAAAAACATTCAGTACTTC. It is translated as CASHGTGTSKNIQYF.

This chain links TRBV11-2 with TRBJ2-7; a weak D match, TRBD2 (6 bases). This CDR3 has 14 amino acids. Germline V gene lookup returns CDR1 SGHAT and CDR2 FQNNGV. V lost 4 bases and J 4 bases, leaving 14 bases between the germline ends. The CDR3 sequence: CASSSSTGRYEQYF. The CDR3 DNA sequence: TGTGCCAGCAGCTCTAGTACGGGGAGGTACGAGCAGTACTTC. The full variable domain, in which reference TRBV11-2 and TRBJ2-7 provide the parts outside the CDR3, is EAGVAQSPRYKIIEKRQSVAFWCNPISGHATLYWYQQILGQGPKLLIQFQNNGVVDDSQLPKDRFSAERLKGVDSTLKIQPAKLEDSAVYLCASSSSTGRYEQYFGPGTRLTVT.

The chain joins TRBV19 to TRBJ2-1; D gene uncertain. Germline CDR1 is LNHDA and CDR2 is SQIVND (reference sequence). V was pared by 3 bases and J by 4 bases, with 19 bases between. This CDR3 is 17 amino acids long. In DNA form, the CDR3 reads TGTGCCAGTAGTATGGTTGGTAGCCTTCGAACTTACAATGAGCAGTTCTTC. Residues: CASSMVGSLRTYNEQFF.

This clone was seen a single time. The V gene is TRBV9, the J gene TRBJ2-5; no firm D call. The V gene lost 0 bases and the J gene lost 2 bases, with 5 bases spanning the gap. CDR1 SGDLS and CDR2 YYNGEE come from the germline V gene. This CDR3 has 13 amino acids. The CDR3 DNA reads as TGTGCCAGCAGCGTAGAGGGTCAAGAGACCCAGTACTTC. Its translation: CASSVEGQETQYF.

V is TRBV7-2 and J is TRBJ2-7, with 9 positions matching TRBD2. This CDR3 has 18 amino acids. The V segment lost 1 base and the J segment 6 bases; nucleotides outside the gene matches: 16. The V gene's germline CDR1 is SGHTA and CDR2 FQGNSA. The CDR3 here is CASSLVPGFSGRNGEQYF. For the CDR3, the DNA is TGTGCCAGCAGCTTAGTGCCAGGTTTCAGCGGGAGGAACGGCGAGCAGTACTTC. Supplemented by reference TRBV7-2 and TRBJ2-7, the full variable domain reads GAGVSQSPSNKVTEKGKDVELRCDPISGHTALYWYRQSLGQGLEFLIYFQGNSAPDKSGLPSDRFSAERTGGSVSTLTIQRTQQEDSAVYLCASSLVPGFSGRNGEQYFGPGTRLTVT.

The rearrangement links TRBV28 to TRBJ2-3, with D possibly being TRBD2 (6 bases). Germline V gene lookup returns CDR1 MDHEN and CDR2 SYDVKM. This CDR3 has 15 amino acids. V lost 3 bases, J lost 2 bases, and 12 bases lay in between. CDR3 sequence (DNA): TGTGCCAGCAGTTTCCCTAGCGAGCTCACAGATACGCAGTATTTT. Translating it yields CASSFPSELTDTQYF.

V usage is TRBV5-6 and J usage is TRBJ2-3; TRBD1 matches 8 bases. This CDR3 comprises 16 residues. From germline, CDR1 is SGHDT and CDR2 YYEEEE. The J segment lost 2 bases and the V segment lost 4 bases, leaving 9 bases of the junction unmatched. As DNA, the CDR3 is TGTGCCAGCAGCCTAAGGACAGGGCGATACACAGATACGCAGTATTTT. This encodes CASSLRTGRYTDTQYF.

V usage is TRBV10-3 and J usage is TRBJ1-1; 9 positions match TRBD1. The CDR3 totals 16 residues. The V gene's germline CDR1 is ENHRY and CDR2 SYGVKD. V was clipped by 9 bases and J by 0 bases; unmatched bases: 11. For the CDR3, the DNA is TGTGCCATTGCTACCGGGACAGGGTCCATGAACACTGAAGCTTTCTTT. It codes for CAIATGTGSMNTEAFF.

The chain links TRBV18 to TRBJ2-7, with TRBD2 identical over 11 bases. The germline gives CDR1 KGHSH, CDR2 LQKENI. Germline trimming cut 3 bases from V and 3 bases from J; bases unmatched to any gene: 4. The CDR3 covers 15 residues. CDR3 protein: CASSPTSGGSYEQYF. The CDR3 coding sequence is TGTGCCAGCTCACCCACTAGCGGGGGAAGCTACGAGCAGTACTTC.

This rearrangement joins TRBV6-6 to TRBJ2-1; D assignment may be TRBD1 or TRBD2 (6 bases each). This CDR3 has 14 residues. Germline CDR1 MNHNY, CDR2 SVGAGI (reference sequence). V gave up 2 bases and J gave up 8 bases, with 13 bases separating them. DNA for the CDR3: TGTGCCAGCAGTTACCCGGGGGCGGTTGATGAGCAGTTCTTC. This translates into CASSYPGAVDEQFF.

The chain carries TRBV6-1 and TRBJ1-1; D gene uncertain. V gave up 4 bases and J gave up 0 bases, with 6 bases separating them. Per the germline V gene, CDR1 is MNHNS and CDR2 is SASEGT. The CDR3 spans 13 residues. The CDR3 DNA reads as TGTGCCAGCAGTGGAGAGGTGAACACTGAAGCTTTCTTT. Translated: CASSGEVNTEAFF.

The chain links TRBV5-1 to TRBJ2-1; 7 bases are shared with TRBD1. CDR1 is SGHRS, CDR2 YFSETQ, per germline. The ends lost 1 base at V and 3 bases at J; junction bases unmatched: 1. The CDR3 is 14 residues long. Written as DNA, the CDR3 is TGCGCCAGCAGCTTGTGGACAGGCTACAATGAGCAGTTCTTC. It codes for CASSLWTGYNEQFF. The full variable domain, in which reference TRBV5-1 and TRBJ2-1 provide the parts outside the CDR3, is KAGVTQTPRYLIKTRGQQVTLSCSPISGHRSVSWYQQTPGQGLQFLFEYFSETQRNKGNFPGRFSGRQFSNSRSEMNVSTLELGDSALYLCASSLWTGYNEQFFGPGTRLTVL.

The V and J genes are TRBV15 and TRBJ2-1; 16 bases fit TRBD2. Germline CDR1 LNHNV, CDR2 YYDKDF (reference sequence). The CDR3 loop spans 19 amino acids. Unmatched junction bases numbered 15, after V lost 5 bases and J lost 8 bases. CDR3 sequence: CATSRTLGLAGGPVDEQFF. The CDR3 DNA reads as TGTGCCACCAGCCGTACTCTGGGACTAGCGGGAGGGCCTGTTGATGAGCAGTTCTTC.

The chain recombines TRBV14 with TRBJ2-7, with D uncertain. Looked up from germline, CDR1 is SGHDN and CDR2 is FVKESK. V lost 0 bases to trimming and J lost 1 base, with 4 bases between them. The CDR3 has 13 residues. The chain's CDR3 is CASSQDGSYEQYF. The CDR3 DNA is TGTGCCAGCAGCCAAGACGGTTCCTACGAGCAGTACTTC.

The chain carries TRBV5-4 and TRBJ2-7, with a weak D call TRBD2 (5 bases). CDR1 SGHNT and CDR2 YYREEE come from the germline V gene (reference sequence). V dropped 4 bases and J dropped 6 bases, with 17 bases sitting between them. The CDR3 length is 14 residues. CDR3 DNA sequence: TGTGCCAGCAGCACGGCCCCCGGGGTGGCCGAGCAGTACTTC. As protein: CASSTAPGVAEQYF.

The chain employs TRBV28 and TRBJ2-4; D unresolved. Germline values: CDR1 MDHEN, CDR2 SYDVKM. Trimming took 6 bases from V and 1 from J, leaving 13 bases between them. CDR3 size: 15 residues. The CDR3 DNA reads TGTGCCAGCAGACCTTTACCCTCGGCCAAAAACATTCAGTACTTC. As protein: CASRPLPSAKNIQYF. The whole variable domain, filled in from reference TRBV28 and TRBJ2-4, reads DVKVTQSSRYLVKRTGEKVFLECVQDMDHENMFWYRQDPGLGLRLIYFSYDVKMKEKGDIPEGYSVSREKKERFSLILESASTNQTSMYLCASRPLPSAKNIQYFGAGTRLSVL.

Only one count was recorded for this clone. V and J are TRBV7-9 and TRBJ2-5; D might be TRBD2 (6 bases). Trimming shortened V by 3 bases and J by 2 bases, and 13 bases separated the two germline ends. The CDR3 spans 15 residues. CDR1 and CDR2 (germline): SEHNR, FQNEAQ (reference sequence). CDR3 DNA sequence: TGTGCCAGCAGCTTGGGACGGGACTCTCAAGAGACCCAGTACTTC. Translating it yields CASSLGRDSQETQYF.

The rearrangement uses TRBV7-9 and TRBJ2-7; D is undetermined. Germline V CDR1 and CDR2: SEHNR, FQNEAQ (reference sequence). The V end lost 5 bases, the J end lost 4 bases, and 18 bases lay between the germline ends. The CDR3 loop spans 15 amino acids. CDR3 nucleotides: TGTGCCAGCAGCCCAGCACGGGCGGCACGGTACGAGCAGTACTTC. Protein product: CASSPARAARYEQYF.

The genes are TRBV6-5 and TRBJ2-7, with TRBD1 matching over 7 bases. The V and J ends lost 5 bases and 4 bases, in that order; junction bases with no gene match: 8. This CDR3 region has 14 residues. Germline CDR1 MNHEY, CDR2 SVGAGI. CDR3 nucleotides: TGTGCCAGCAGTCCGGGACAGACCTCTTACGAGCAGTACTTC. Protein product: CASSPGQTSYEQYF.

The J gene is TRBJ2-7, the V gene TRBV7-2, with D perhaps assigned TRBD1 or TRBD2 (5 bases each). The CDR3 consists of 15 residues. CDR1 is SGHTA and CDR2 is FQGNSA in the germline V gene. Trimming shortened V by 0 bases and J by 3 bases, and 12 bases separated the two germline ends. The CDR3 spells CASSLAQGPNYEQYF. The CDR3 nucleotides are TGTGCCAGCAGCTTAGCCCAGGGACCGAACTACGAGCAGTACTTC.